This TCR beta chain was observed in a study of blood T cells in healthy people across ages. Study results and limitations: Roughly linear declines in TCR beta diversity per million T cells occurred with age. There were more naive CD4+ cells and higher diversity in long-lived donors than in aged donors.

The second PCR ran roughly 6 to 12 cycles with a sample-barcoded 5' primer and J-beta primers. Each TCR beta cDNA got a 12-nucleotide random molecular identifier. Individual samples furnished no less than 3 million CDR3-containing paired-end reads apiece. TCRdb fed the 5' RACE reads into MiXCR, producing one record per CDR3 protein. The top ten clones hold less than 20% of a sample with 550,000 to 800,000 distinct CDR3 sequences, roughly 32% of them seen once. In this sample, this clonotype turned up a few times. Its antigen is not known. The V gene lost 3 bases and the J gene lost 2 bases, with 8 bases spanning the gap. CDR3 length equals 12 residues. Germline loops: CDR1 DFQATT, CDR2 SNEGSKA (reference sequence).

Source material: blood. This chain joins TRBV20-1 and TRBJ2-7; no definite D call. This sequence originates from a woman at least 80 years old in good health. The CDR3 here is CSASPQTYEQYF. CDR3 sequence (DNA): TGCAGTGCTAGTCCGCAGACCTACGAGCAGTACTTC.